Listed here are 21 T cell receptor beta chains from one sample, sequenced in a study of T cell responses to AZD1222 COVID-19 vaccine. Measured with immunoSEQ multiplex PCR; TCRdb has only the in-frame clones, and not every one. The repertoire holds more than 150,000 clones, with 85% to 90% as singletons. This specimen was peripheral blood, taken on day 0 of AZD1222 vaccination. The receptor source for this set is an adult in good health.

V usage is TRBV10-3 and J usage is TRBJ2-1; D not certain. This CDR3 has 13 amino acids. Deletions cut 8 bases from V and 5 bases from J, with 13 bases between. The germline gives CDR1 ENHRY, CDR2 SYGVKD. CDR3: CAIAKWEDNEQFF. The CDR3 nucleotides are TGTGCCATCGCGAAATGGGAAGACAATGAGCAGTTCTTC.

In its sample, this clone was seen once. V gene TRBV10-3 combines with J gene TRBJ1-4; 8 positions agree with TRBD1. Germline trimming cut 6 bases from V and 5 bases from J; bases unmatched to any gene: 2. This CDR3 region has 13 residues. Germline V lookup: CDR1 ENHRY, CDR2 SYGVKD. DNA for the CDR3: TGTGCCATCAGGGGACAGGAGAATGAAAAACTGTTTTTT. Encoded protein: CAIRGQENEKLFF.

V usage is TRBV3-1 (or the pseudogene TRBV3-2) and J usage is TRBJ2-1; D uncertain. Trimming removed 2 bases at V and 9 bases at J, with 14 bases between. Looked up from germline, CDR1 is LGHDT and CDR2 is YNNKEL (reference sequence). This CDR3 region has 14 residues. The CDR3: CASSQTPGLSEQFF. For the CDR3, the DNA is TGTGCCAGCAGCCAAACCCCGGGTCTCAGTGAGCAGTTCTTC.

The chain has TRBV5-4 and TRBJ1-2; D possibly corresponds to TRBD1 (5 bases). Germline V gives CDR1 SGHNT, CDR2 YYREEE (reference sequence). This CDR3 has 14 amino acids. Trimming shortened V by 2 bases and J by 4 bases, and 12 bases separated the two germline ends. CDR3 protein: CASSLGEILYGYTF. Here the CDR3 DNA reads TGTGCCAGCAGCTTAGGGGAGATTCTCTATGGCTACACCTTC.

The DNA of the CDR3 is TGTGCCACCAGCAGGGGACTGCTGGCCGCTGAAGCTACGCAGTATTTT. It codes for CATSRGLLAAEATQYF. V usage is TRBV15 and J usage is TRBJ2-3; perhaps TRBD2 as D (6 bases). The CDR3 length is 16 residues. The ends were cut back, 3 bases at V and 8 bases at J, with 21 bases in the middle. The germline gives CDR1 LNHNV, CDR2 YYDKDF (reference sequence).

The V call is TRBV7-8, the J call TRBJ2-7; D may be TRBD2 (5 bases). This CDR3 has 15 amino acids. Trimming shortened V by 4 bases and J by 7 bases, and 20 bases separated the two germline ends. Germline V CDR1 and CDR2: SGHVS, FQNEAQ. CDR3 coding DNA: TGTGCCAGCAGCTCGGCGGCCGCTAGCTCGGGTGAGCAGTACTTC. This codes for CASSSAAASSGEQYF. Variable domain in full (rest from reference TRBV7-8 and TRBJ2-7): GAGVSQSPRYKVAKRGQDVALRCDPISGHVSLFWYQQALGQGPEFLTYFQNEAQLDKSGLPSDRFFAERPEGSVSTLKIQRTQQEDSAVYLCASSSAAASSGEQYFGPGTRLTVT.

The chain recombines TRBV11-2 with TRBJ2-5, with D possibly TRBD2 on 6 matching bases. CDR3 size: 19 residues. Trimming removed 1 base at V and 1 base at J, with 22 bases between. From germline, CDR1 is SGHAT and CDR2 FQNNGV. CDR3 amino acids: CASSLGPGVLAGSQETQYF. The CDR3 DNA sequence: TGTGCCAGCAGCTTAGGCCCCGGGGTTCTGGCGGGATCCCAAGAGACCCAGTACTTC.

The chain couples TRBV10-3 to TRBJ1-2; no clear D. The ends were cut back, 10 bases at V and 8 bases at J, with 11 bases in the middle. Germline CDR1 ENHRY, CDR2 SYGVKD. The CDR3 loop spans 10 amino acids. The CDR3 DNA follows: TGTGCCACGGTTGGAGGCGGCTACACCTTC. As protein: CATVGGGYTF.

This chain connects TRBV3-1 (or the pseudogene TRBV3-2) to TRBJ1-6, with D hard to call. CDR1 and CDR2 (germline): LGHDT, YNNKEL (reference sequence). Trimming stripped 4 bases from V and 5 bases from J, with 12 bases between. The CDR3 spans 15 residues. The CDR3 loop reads CASSPGGVDNSPLHF. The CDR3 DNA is TGTGCCAGCAGCCCAGGAGGCGTGGATAATTCACCCCTCCACTTT.

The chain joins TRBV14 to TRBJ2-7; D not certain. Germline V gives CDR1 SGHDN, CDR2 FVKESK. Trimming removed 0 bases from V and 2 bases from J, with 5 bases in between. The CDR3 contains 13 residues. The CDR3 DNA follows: TGTGCCAGCAGCCAAGACCGCCCCTACGAGCAGTACTTC. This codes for CASSQDRPYEQYF.

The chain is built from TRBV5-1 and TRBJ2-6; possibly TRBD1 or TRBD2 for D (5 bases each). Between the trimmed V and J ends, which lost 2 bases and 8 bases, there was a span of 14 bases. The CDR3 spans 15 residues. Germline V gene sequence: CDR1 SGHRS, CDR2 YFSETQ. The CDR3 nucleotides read TGCGCCAGCAGCTTCATTTCCGGGGACCCCAACGTCCTGACTTTC. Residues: CASSFISGDPNVLTF.

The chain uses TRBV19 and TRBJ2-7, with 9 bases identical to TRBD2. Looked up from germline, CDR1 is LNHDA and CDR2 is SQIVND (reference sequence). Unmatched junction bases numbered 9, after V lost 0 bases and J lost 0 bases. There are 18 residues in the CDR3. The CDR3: CASSIDISGSQGSYEQYF. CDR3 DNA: TGTGCCAGTAGTATAGATATTAGCGGGAGCCAGGGCTCCTACGAGCAGTACTTC.

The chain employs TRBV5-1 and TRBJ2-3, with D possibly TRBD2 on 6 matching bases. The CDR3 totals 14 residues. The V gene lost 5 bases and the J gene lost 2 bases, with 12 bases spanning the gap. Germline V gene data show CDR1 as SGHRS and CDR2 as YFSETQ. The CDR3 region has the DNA TGCGCCAGCAGTCCCCGGGGGAACACAGATACGCAGTATTTT. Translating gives CASSPRGNTDTQYF.

The CDR3 here is CAGTGGSTEAFF. The CDR3 coding sequence is TGTGCCGGAACAGGGGGGAGCACTGAAGCTTTCTTT. The genes are TRBV30 and TRBJ1-1; 8 nucleotides match TRBD1. Germline lookup yields CDR1 GTSNPN and CDR2 SVGIG (reference sequence). After removal of 8 bases from V and 4 bases from J, the junction contained 6 bases not matched to a gene. The CDR3 spans 12 residues.

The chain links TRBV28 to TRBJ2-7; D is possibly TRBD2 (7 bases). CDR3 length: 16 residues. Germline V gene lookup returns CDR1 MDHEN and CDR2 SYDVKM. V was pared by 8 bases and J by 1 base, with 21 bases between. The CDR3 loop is CASAQGGVGSSYEQYF. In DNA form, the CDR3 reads TGTGCCAGCGCCCAAGGGGGGGTAGGTTCGTCCTACGAGCAGTACTTC.

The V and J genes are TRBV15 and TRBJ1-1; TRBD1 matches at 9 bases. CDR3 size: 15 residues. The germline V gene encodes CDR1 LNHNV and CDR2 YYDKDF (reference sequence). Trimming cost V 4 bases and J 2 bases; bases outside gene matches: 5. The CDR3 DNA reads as TGTGCCACCAGCACCTTGGGACAGGGAAACACTGAAGCTTTCTTT. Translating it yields CATSTLGQGNTEAFF.

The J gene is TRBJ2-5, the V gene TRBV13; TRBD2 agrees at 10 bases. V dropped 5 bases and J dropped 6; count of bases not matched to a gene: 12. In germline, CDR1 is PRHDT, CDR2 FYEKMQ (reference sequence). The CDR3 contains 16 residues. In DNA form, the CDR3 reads TGTGCCAGCAGCCCAGGCCCATCTAGCGGGGGTAAGACCCAGTACTTC. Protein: CASSPGPSSGGKTQYF.

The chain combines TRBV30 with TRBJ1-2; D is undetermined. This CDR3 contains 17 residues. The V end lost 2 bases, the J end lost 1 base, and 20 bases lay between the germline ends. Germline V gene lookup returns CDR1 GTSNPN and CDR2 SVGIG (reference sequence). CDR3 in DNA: TGTGCCTGGAGTTCTTACGAGCCGACGATTCTTAACTATGGCTACACCTTC. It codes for CAWSSYEPTILNYGYTF.

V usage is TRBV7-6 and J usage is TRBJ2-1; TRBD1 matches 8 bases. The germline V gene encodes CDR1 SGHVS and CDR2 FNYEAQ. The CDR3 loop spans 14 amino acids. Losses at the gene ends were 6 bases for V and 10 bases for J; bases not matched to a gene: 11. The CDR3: CASSITQGAREQFF. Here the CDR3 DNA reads TGTGCCAGCAGTATCACGCAGGGGGCCAGAGAGCAGTTCTTC. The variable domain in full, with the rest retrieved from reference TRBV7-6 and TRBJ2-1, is GAGVSQSPRYKVTKRGQDVALRCDPISGHVSLYWYRQALGQGPEFLTYFNYEAQQDKSGLPNDRFSAERPEGSISTLTIQRTEQRDSAMYRCASSITQGAREQFFGPGTRLTVL.

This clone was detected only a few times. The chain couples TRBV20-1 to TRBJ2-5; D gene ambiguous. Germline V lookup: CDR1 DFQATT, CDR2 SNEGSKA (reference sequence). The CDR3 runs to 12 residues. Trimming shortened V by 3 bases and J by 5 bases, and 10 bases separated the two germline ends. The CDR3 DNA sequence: TGCAGTGCTAGTAACGTTCTGGAGACCCAGTACTTC. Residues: CSASNVLETQYF.

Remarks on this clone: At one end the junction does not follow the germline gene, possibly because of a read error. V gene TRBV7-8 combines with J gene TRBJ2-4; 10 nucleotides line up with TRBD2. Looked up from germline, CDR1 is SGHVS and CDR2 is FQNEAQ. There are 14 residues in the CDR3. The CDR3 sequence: CAGSSSGRRNIQYF. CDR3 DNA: TGTGCCGGCAGCAGTAGCGGGAGGAGGAACATTCAGTACTTC. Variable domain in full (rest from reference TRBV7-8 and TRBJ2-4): GAGVSQSPRYKVAKRGQDVALRCDPISGHVSLFWYQQALGQGPEFLTYFQNEAQLDKSGLPSDRFFAERPEGSVSTLKIQRTQQEDSAVYLCAGSSSGRRNIQYFGAGTRLSVL.